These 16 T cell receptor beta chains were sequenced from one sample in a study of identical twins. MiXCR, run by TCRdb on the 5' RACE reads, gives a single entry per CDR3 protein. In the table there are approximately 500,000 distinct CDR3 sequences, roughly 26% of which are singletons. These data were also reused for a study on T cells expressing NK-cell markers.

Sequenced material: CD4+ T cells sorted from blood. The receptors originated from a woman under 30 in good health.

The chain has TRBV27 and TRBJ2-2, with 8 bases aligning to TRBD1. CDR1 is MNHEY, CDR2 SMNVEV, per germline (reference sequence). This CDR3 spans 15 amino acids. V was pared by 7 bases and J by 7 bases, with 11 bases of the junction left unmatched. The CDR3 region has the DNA TGTGCCAGCACCTACCGGGACAGGATTCACGGGGAGCTGTTTTTT. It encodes CASTYRDRIHGELFF.

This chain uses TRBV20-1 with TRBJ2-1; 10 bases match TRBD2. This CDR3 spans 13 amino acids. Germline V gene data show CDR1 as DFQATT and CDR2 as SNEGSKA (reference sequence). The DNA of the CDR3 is TGCAGCTCTAAGCGGGAGGGCCGGAATGAGCAGTTCTTC. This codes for CSSKREGRNEQFF.

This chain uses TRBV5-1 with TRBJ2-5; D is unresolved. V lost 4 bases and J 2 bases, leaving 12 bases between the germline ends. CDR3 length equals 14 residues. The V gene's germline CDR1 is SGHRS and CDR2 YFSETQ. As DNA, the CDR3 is TGCGCCAGCAGCCTGGATTGGAATCAAGAGACCCAGTACTTC. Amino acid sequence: CASSLDWNQETQYF. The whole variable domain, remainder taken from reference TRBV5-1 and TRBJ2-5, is KAGVTQTPRYLIKTRGQQVTLSCSPISGHRSVSWYQQTPGQGLQFLFEYFSETQRNKGNFPGRFSGRQFSNSRSEMNVSTLELGDSALYLCASSLDWNQETQYFGPGTRLLVL.

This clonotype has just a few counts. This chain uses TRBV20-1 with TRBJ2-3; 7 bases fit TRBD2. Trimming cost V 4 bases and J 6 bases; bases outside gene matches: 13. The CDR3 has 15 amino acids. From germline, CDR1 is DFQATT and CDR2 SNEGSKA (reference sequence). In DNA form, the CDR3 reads TGCAGTGCTATAACTAGCGTTAGGGCCAAGGATACGCAGTATTTT. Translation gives CSAITSVRAKDTQYF.

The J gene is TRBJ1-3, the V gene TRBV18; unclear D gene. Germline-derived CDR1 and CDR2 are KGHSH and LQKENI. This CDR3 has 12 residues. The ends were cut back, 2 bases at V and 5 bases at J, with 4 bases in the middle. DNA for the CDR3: TGTGCCAGCTCACCAGGGCGAAACACCATATATTTT. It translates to CASSPGRNTIYF.

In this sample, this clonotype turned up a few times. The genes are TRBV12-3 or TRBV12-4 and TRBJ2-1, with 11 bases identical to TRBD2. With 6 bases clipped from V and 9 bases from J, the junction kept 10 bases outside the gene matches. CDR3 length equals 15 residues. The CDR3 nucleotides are TGTGCCAGCAGCCTCACTAGCGGGGGTTATAGTGAGCAGTTCTTC. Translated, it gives CASSLTSGGYSEQFF.

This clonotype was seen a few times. CDR3: CASSLPWGSGKTGELFF. CDR3 DNA sequence: TGTGCCAGCAGCTTACCTTGGGGAAGCGGGAAGACCGGGGAGCTGTTTTTT. The chain uses TRBV11-2 and TRBJ2-2; 7 bases agree with TRBD2. Germline V gene lookup returns CDR1 SGHAT and CDR2 FQNNGV. The CDR3 is 17 residues long. Trimming at V came to 2 bases and at J to 5 bases, leaving 11 bases not matched to a gene.

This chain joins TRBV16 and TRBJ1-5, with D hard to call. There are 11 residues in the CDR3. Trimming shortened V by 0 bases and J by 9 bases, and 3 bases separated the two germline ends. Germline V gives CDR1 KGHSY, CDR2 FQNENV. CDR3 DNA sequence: TGTGCCAGCAGCCAATCTTCGCCCCAGCATTTT. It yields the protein CASSQSSPQHF.

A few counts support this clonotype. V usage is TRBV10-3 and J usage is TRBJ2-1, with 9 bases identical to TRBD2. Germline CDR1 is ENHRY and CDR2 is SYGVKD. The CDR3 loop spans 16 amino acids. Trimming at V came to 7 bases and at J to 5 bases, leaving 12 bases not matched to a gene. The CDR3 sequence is CAINQNSGSRNNEQFF. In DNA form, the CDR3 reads TGTGCCATCAATCAGAATAGCGGGAGCAGGAACAATGAGCAGTTCTTC.

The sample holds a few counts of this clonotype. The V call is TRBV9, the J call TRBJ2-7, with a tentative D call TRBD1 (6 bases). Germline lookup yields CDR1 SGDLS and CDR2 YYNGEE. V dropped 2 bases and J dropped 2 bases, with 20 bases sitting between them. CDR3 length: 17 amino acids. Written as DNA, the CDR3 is TGTGCCAGCAGCGTCACCGGGACACCCGAGCGACCCTACGAGCAGTACTTC. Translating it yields CASSVTGTPERPYEQYF.

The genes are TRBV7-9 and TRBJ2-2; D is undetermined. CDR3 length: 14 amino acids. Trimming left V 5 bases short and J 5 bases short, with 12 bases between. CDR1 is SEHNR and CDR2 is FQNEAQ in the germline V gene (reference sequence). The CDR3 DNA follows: TGTGCCAGCAGCCTTTCCAGGTCGACCGGGGAGCTGTTTTTT. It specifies CASSLSRSTGELFF.

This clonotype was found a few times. The CDR3 sequence: CASKEQGLNTEAFF. The CDR3 region has the DNA TGTGCCAGCAAGGAACAGGGGTTGAACACTGAAGCTTTCTTT. The chain is built from TRBV6-1 and TRBJ1-1; 7 bases agree with TRBD1. Per germline, CDR1 MNHNS and CDR2 SASEGT. The trim removed 7 bases at V and 0 bases at J, leaving 5 bases unmatched. The CDR3 runs to 14 residues.

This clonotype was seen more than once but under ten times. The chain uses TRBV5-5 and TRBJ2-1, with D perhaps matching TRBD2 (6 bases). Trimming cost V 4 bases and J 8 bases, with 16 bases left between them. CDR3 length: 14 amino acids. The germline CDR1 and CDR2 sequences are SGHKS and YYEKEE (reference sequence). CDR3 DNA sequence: TGTGCCAGCAGCCGGGGGAGCCGTGGGGATGAGCAGTTCTTC. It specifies CASSRGSRGDEQFF. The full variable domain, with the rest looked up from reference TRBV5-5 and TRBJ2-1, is DAGVTQSPTHLIKTRGQQVTLRCSPISGHKSVSWYQQVLGQGPQFIFQYYEKEERGRGNFPDRFSARQFPNYSSELNVNALLLGDSALYLCASSRGSRGDEQFFGPGTRLTVL.

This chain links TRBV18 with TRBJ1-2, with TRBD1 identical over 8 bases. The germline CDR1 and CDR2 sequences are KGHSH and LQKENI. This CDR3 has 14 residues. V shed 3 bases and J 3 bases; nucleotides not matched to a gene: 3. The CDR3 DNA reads TGTGCCAGCTCACCTCTGGGACAGGACTATGGCTACACCTTC. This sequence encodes CASSPLGQDYGYTF. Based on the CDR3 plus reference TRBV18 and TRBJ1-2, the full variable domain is NAGVMQNPRHLVRRRGQEARLRCSPMKGHSHVYWYRQLPEEGLKFMVYLQKENIIDESGMPKERFSAEFPKEGPSILRIQQVVRGDSAAYFCASSPLGQDYGYTFGSGTRLTVV.

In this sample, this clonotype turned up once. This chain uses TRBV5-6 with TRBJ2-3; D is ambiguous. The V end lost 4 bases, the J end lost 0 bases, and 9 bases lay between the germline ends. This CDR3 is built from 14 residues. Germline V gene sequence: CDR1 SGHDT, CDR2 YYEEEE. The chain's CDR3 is CASSVVQSTDTQYF. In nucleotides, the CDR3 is TGTGCCAGCAGCGTGGTGCAGAGCACAGATACGCAGTATTTT.

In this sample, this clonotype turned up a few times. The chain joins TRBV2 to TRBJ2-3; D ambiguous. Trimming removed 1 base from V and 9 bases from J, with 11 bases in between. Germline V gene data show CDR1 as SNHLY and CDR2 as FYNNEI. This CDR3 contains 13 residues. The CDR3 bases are TGTGCCAGCAGTGAAGGCTGGGAAGGCACGCAGTATTTT. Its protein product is CASSEGWEGTQYF. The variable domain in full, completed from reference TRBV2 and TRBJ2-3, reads EPEVTQTPSHQVTQMGQEVILRCVPISNHLYFYWYRQILGQKVEFLVSFYNNEISEKSEIFDDQFSVERPDGSNFTLKIRSTKLEDSAMYFCASSEGWEGTQYFGPGTRLTVL.